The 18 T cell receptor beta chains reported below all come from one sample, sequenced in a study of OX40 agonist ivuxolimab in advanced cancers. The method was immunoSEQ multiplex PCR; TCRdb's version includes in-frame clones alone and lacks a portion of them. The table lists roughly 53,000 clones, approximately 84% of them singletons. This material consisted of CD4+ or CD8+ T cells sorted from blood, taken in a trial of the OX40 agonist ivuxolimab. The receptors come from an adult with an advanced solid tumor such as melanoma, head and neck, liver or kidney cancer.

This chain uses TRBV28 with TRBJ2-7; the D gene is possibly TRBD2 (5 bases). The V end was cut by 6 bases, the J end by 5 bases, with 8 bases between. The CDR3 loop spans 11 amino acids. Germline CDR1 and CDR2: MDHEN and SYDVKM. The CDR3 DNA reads TGTGCCAGCAGCCGGCGGGACGAGCAGTACTTC. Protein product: CASSRRDEQYF.

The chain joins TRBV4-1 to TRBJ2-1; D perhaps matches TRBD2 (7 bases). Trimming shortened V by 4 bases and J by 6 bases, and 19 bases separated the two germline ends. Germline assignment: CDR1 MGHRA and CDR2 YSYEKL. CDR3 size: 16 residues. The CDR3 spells CASSPMGTRGGNEQFF. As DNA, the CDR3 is TGCGCCAGCAGCCCCATGGGAACGAGGGGGGGCAATGAGCAGTTCTTC.

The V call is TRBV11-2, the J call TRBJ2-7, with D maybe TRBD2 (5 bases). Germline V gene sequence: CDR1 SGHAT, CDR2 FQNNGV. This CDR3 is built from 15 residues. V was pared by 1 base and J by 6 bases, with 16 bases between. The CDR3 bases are TGTGCCAGCAGCTTAGTCGGCCCGGGATCATCCGAGCAGTACTTC. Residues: CASSLVGPGSSEQYF. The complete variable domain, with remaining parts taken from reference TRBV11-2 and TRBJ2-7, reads EAGVAQSPRYKIIEKRQSVAFWCNPISGHATLYWYQQILGQGPKLLIQFQNNGVVDDSQLPKDRFSAERLKGVDSTLKIQPAKLEDSAVYLCASSLVGPGSSEQYFGPGTRLTVT.

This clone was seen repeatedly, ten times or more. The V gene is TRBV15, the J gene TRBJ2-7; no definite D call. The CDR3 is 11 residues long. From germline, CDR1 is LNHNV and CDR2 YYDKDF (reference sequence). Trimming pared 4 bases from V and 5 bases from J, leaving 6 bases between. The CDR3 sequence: CATSTRNEQYF. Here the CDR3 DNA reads TGTGCCACCAGCACCAGGAACGAGCAGTACTTC.

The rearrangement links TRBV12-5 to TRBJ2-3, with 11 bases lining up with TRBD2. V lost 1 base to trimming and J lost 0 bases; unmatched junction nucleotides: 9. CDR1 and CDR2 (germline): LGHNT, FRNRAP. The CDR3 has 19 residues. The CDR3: CASGLDGLAGGGSTDTQYF. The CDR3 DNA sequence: TGTGCTAGTGGTTTGGATGGGCTAGCGGGAGGAGGAAGCACAGATACGCAGTATTTT.

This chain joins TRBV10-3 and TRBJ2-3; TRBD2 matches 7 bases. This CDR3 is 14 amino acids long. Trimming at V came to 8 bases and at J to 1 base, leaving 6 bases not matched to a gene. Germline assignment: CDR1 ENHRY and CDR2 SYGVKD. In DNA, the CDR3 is TGTGCCATCCGAGCTCGGGGGGGCACAGATACGCAGTATTTT. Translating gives CAIRARGGTDTQYF.

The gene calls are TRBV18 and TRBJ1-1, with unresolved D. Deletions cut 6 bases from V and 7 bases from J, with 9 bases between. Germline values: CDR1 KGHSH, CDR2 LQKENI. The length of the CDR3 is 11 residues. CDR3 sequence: CASSDVGEAFF. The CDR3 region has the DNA TGTGCCAGCTCCGATGTGGGTGAAGCTTTCTTT.

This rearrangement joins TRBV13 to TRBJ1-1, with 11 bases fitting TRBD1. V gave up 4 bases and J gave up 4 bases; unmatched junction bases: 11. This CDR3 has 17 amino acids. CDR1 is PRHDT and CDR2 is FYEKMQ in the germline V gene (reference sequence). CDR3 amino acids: CASSSSSRDRGFTEAFF. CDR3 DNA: TGTGCCAGCAGCTCATCCTCCCGGGACAGGGGGTTCACTGAAGCTTTCTTT.

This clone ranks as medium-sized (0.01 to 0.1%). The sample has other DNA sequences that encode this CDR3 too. CDR3: CASSIGGTGGEQYF. The CDR3 DNA reads TGTGCCAGTAGTATCGGGGGCACAGGGGGCGAGCAGTACTTC. The V call is TRBV19, the J call TRBJ2-7; 8 positions agree with TRBD1. V was clipped by 3 bases and J by 6 bases; unmatched bases: 7. There are 14 residues in the CDR3. From germline, CDR1 is LNHDA and CDR2 SQIVND (reference sequence).

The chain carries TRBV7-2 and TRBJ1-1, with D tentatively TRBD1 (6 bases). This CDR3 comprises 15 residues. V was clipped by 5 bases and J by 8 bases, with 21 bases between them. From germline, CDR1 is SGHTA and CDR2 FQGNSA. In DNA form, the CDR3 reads TGTGCCAGCAGCCGTCTTAATACAGGGTCTCGAGAAGCTTTCTTT. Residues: CASSRLNTGSREAFF.

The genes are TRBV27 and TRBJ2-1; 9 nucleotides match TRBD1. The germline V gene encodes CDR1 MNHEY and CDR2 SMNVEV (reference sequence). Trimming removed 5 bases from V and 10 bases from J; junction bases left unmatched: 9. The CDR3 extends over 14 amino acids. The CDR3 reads CASSPGQGRGEQFF. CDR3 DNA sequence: TGTGCCAGCAGTCCGGGACAGGGACGGGGGGAGCAGTTCTTC.

This CDR3 reads CASGIQGRGQQYF. For the CDR3, the DNA is TGTGCCAGCGGGATCCAAGGAAGGGGGCAGCAGTACTTC. This chain links TRBV27 with TRBJ2-7; 7 bases fit TRBD1. With V trimmed by 8 bases and J by 8 bases, 12 bases remained unmatched. The CDR3 has 13 amino acids. Germline CDR1 is MNHEY and CDR2 is SMNVEV (reference sequence).

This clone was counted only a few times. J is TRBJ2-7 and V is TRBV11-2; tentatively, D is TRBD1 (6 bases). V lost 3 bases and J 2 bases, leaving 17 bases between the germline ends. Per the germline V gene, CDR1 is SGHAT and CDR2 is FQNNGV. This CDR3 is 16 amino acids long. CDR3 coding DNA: TGTGCCAGCAGCTTCTACAAAGGACAGCCTCCCTACGAGCAGTACTTC. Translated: CASSFYKGQPPYEQYF.

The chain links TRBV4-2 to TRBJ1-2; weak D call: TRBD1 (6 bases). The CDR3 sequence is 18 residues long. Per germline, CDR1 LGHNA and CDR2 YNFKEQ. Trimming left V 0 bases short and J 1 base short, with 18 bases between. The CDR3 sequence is CASSQDLRPTGDNYGYTF. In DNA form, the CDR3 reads TGTGCCAGCAGCCAAGATCTCCGCCCGACAGGAGATAACTATGGCTACACCTTC.

The CDR3 is CASRVTDSVYGYTF. CDR3 nucleotide sequence: TGTGCCAGCAGGGTAACCGACAGTGTCTATGGCTACACCTTC. V and J are TRBV2 and TRBJ1-2; D may be TRBD1 (5 bases). The CDR3 is made up of 14 amino acids. Germline lookup yields CDR1 SNHLY and CDR2 FYNNEI. Trimming cost V 6 bases and J 4 bases, with 15 bases left between them.

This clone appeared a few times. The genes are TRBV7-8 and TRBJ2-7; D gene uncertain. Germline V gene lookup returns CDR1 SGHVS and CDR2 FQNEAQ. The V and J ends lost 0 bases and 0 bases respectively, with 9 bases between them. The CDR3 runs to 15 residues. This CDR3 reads CASSLARTPSYEQYF. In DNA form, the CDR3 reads TGTGCCAGCAGCTTAGCCCGGACCCCCTCCTACGAGCAGTACTTC.

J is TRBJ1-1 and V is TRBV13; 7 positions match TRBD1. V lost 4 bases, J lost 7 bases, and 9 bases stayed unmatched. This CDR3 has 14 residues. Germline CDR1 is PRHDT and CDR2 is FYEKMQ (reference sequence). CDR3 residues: CASSSNRGLREAFF. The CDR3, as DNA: TGTGCCAGCAGCTCTAACAGGGGACTTCGTGAAGCTTTCTTT.

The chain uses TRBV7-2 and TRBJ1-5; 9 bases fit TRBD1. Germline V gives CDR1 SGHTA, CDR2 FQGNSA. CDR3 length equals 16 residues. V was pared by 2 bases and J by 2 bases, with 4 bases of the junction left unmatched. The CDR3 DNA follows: TGTGCCAGCAGCTTAACGGACAGGGGTCGCAATCAGCCCCAGCATTTT. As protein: CASSLTDRGRNQPQHF.